Listed below are T cell receptor beta chains from one sample, sequenced in a study of blood T cell repertoires in COVID-19. The repertoire was sequenced with immunoSEQ multiplex PCR; TCRdb's copy has only in-frame clones and lacks some. The profile shows roughly 260,000 clones, around nine tenths of them singletons. The sequencing sample was made of PBMCs or T cells enriched from blood (not recorded which). These receptors came from a woman aged 18 to 35 who had recovered from COVID-19. CDR3s leave out the opening cysteine and the closing phenylalanine or tryptophan. Fields, in order: CDR3 length, V gene, CDR3 protein.

13	TRBV3-1/TRBV3-2	ASSQNRANGQPQH
12	TRBV6-5	ASSYSLTVQTQY
13	TRBV7-9	ASSLQGAGANVLT
10	TRBV11-2	ASSWTGDEQF
13	TRBV5-1	ASRRTGEADQPQH
15	TRBV28	ASSSTGVTLSYNEQF
14	TRBV27	ASSTAAGGSNQPQH
14	TRBV14	ASSQDNWPLNTEAF
13	TRBV4-3	ASSRGGESTGELF
17	TRBV19	ASSPGRGSLRSPREKLF
12	TRBV7-2	ASSPRQGWNGYT
11	TRBV7-9	ASQRGTYNEQF